The 32 T cell receptor beta chains reported below all come from one sample, sequenced in a study of T cells after yellow fever vaccination. TCRdb redid the calling of the 5' RACE reads with MiXCR, one entry per CDR3 protein. The repertoire holds 250,000 or so distinct CDR3 sequences, with over 3% as singletons. The input for sequencing was PBMCs, taken 15 days after the yellow fever booster vaccination. The source is a man younger than 35 who received the YFV17D yellow fever vaccine.

This clonotype was seen repeatedly, ten times or more. V and J are TRBV20-1 and TRBJ2-7; D not resolved. This CDR3 has 14 residues. Germline V gene data show CDR1 as DFQATT and CDR2 as SNEGSKA (reference sequence). V was shortened by 1 base and J by 0 bases, with 10 bases between the two germline ends. CDR3 coding DNA: TGCAGTGCTAGAGTGGCTGGAAGCTCCTACGAGCAGTACTTC. Translated: CSARVAGSSYEQYF.

Many counts were recorded for this clonotype. The chain employs TRBV11-2 and TRBJ2-5; 7 bases align to TRBD2. The ends lost 5 bases at V and 4 bases at J; junction bases unmatched: 7. The CDR3 has 14 residues. Germline V gene lookup returns CDR1 SGHAT and CDR2 FQNNGV. The CDR3 here is CASSRRAGVETQYF. Here the CDR3 DNA reads TGTGCCAGCAGCCGAAGGGCGGGGGTAGAGACCCAGTACTTC.

This clonotype was recorded many times. V and J are TRBV4-3 and TRBJ1-2; D is possibly TRBD1 (6 bases). Per germline, CDR1 LGHNA and CDR2 YSLEER. Deletions cut 0 bases from V and 4 bases from J, with 15 bases between. The CDR3 runs 16 residues. For the CDR3, the DNA is TGCGCCAGCAGCCAAGATCGAGGGGGGGCCGTCTATGGCTACACCTTC. Translation gives CASSQDRGGAVYGYTF.

This clonotype appeared many times. This rearrangement joins TRBV6-5 to TRBJ1-1; 9 nucleotides agree with TRBD1. Germline assignment: CDR1 MNHEY and CDR2 SVGAGI. The CDR3 contains 14 residues. The V segment lost 2 bases and the J segment 6 bases; nucleotides outside the gene matches: 4. The chain's CDR3 is CASSYGQGISEAFF. As DNA, the CDR3 is TGTGCCAGCAGTTACGGACAGGGGATCTCTGAAGCTTTCTTT.

This clonotype occurred many times. The chain links TRBV12-3 or TRBV12-4 to TRBJ2-6; D is possibly TRBD1 (6 bases). Trimming shortened V by 3 bases and J by 3 bases, and 12 bases separated the two germline ends. The CDR3 is 16 residues long. The CDR3 region has the DNA TGTGCCAGCAGTTTGGGGGCAGGGGTTGGGGCCAACGTCCTGACTTTC. Amino acids: CASSLGAGVGANVLTF.

Concerning this clonotype itself: This may stem from a read error, because a much larger clone lies one nucleotide away. The CDR3 carries no conserved terminal phenylalanine or tryptophan, so it likely arises from a read error. This rearrangement joins TRBV5-1 to TRBJ2-1; unclear D gene. Per the germline V gene, CDR1 is SGHRS and CDR2 is YFSETQ. The CDR3 is made up of 12 amino acids. V was pared by 1 base and J by 8 bases, with 7 bases between. In nucleotides, the CDR3 is TGCGCCAGCAGCTTGTACATCGATGAGCAGTTCTCC. Residues: CASSLYIDEQFS.

In this sample, this clonotype turned up a few times. The chain combines TRBV20-1 with TRBJ1-2; TRBD1 agrees at 7 bases. This CDR3 spans 14 amino acids. The V gene's germline CDR1 is DFQATT and CDR2 SNEGSKA (reference sequence). The J segment lost 4 bases and the V segment lost 1 base, leaving 6 bases of the junction unmatched. As DNA, the CDR3 is TGCAGTGCTAGAGGGCAGGGGGTCACCTATGGCTACACCTTC. This sequence encodes CSARGQGVTYGYTF.

This clonotype showed up many times. The chain employs TRBV5-1 and TRBJ2-5; 7 bases are a match to TRBD1. The V gene end was trimmed by 2 bases and the J gene end by 4 bases; junction bases not matched to a gene: 8. CDR1 and CDR2 (germline): SGHRS, YFSETQ. This CDR3 contains 15 residues. CDR3 bases: TGCGCCAGCAGCTTTTCAACAGGGGCTAGAGAGACCCAGTACTTC. Its translation is CASSFSTGARETQYF.

This clonotype was counted at least ten times. This chain connects TRBV21-1 to TRBJ2-7; TRBD2 reflects the table's D call only, with no check against the DNA. TRBV21-1 is shown as a pseudogene. The CDR3 has 16 amino acids. CDR3 coding DNA: TGTGCCAGCAGCATTACTAGCGGGGGGGAAGCCTACGAGCAGTACTTC. This sequence encodes CASSITSGGEAYEQYF.

This clonotype was observed at least ten times. This sequence joins TRBV7-9 and TRBJ2-7, with TRBD1 as a possible D gene (6 bases). The V and J ends lost 9 bases and 5 bases respectively, with 23 bases between them. This CDR3 contains 15 residues. Germline loops: CDR1 SEHNR, CDR2 FQNEAQ (reference sequence). The CDR3 sequence: CASTKAGVNNHEQYF. The CDR3 bases are TGTGCCAGTACGAAAGCAGGGGTGAATAACCACGAGCAGTACTTC. Full variable domain (rest looked up from reference TRBV7-9 and TRBJ2-7): DTGVSQNPRHKITKRGQNVTFRCDPISEHNRLYWYRQTLGQGPEFLTYFQNEAQLEKSRLLSDRFSAERPKGSFSTLEIQRTEQGDSAMYLCASTKAGVNNHEQYFGPGTRLTVT.

This clonotype was seen repeatedly, ten times or more. The chain uses TRBV7-2 and TRBJ1-2; possibly TRBD1 for D (6 bases). The CDR3 runs 14 residues. Trimming took 1 base from V and 8 from J, leaving 14 bases between them. In germline, CDR1 is SGHTA, CDR2 FQGNSA. This CDR3 is CASSLGSGVRGYTF. CDR3 coding DNA: TGTGCCAGCAGCTTAGGTTCAGGGGTGAGGGGCTACACCTTC.

This clonotype was recorded at least ten times. V gene TRBV7-9 combines with J gene TRBJ2-1; 10 positions match TRBD2. Germline-derived CDR1 and CDR2 are SEHNR and FQNEAQ (reference sequence). Germline trimming cut 6 bases from V and 1 base from J; bases unmatched to any gene: 15. The CDR3 loop spans 19 amino acids. CDR3 nucleotides: TGTGCCAGCAGTCCGCCGGGTCCCAGCGGGGGGGCGTCCTACAATGAGCAGTTCTTC. It codes for CASSPPGPSGGASYNEQFF.

This clonotype showed up many times. The CDR3 DNA reads as TGTGCCAGCAGCACGATCGACAGTGAAGGGACCGGGGAGCTGTTTTTT. This encodes CASSTIDSEGTGELFF. The chain recombines TRBV7-9 with TRBJ2-2; maybe TRBD1 (5 bases). The CDR3 has 16 residues. Germline V lookup: CDR1 SEHNR, CDR2 FQNEAQ (reference sequence). With 5 bases removed from V and 5 bases from J, the gap between germline ends came to 18 bases.

The table lists this clonotype with many counts. V is TRBV20-1 and J is TRBJ1-1; D gene ambiguous. Germline V gene sequence: CDR1 DFQATT, CDR2 SNEGSKA (reference sequence). The CDR3 runs 16 residues. V dropped 3 bases and J dropped 1 base, with 18 bases sitting between them. In nucleotides, the CDR3 is TGCAGTGCTAGTTTAGGTAGAGAGACGGCGAACACTGAAGCTTTCTTT. This sequence encodes CSASLGRETANTEAFF.

This clonotype showed up many times. The V gene is TRBV6-5, the J gene TRBJ2-7; D remains unclear. CDR1 and CDR2 (germline): MNHEY, SVGAGI. The CDR3 is 11 amino acids. V was trimmed by 4 bases and J by 6 bases, leaving 7 bases between them. In DNA, the CDR3 is TGTGCCAGCAGTTCCGGCTTCGAGCAGTACTTC. The encoded protein is CASSSGFEQYF.

Many counts were recorded for this clonotype. The gene calls are TRBV5-1 and TRBJ1-6; TRBD1 is a possible D gene (5 bases). The CDR3 covers 15 residues. Germline V gene sequence: CDR1 SGHRS, CDR2 YFSETQ. V was cut by 4 bases and J by 7 bases, with 15 bases left in between. The CDR3, as DNA: TGCGCCAGCAGCCCGACCTCAGGGAGGAATTCACCCCTCCACTTT. It codes for CASSPTSGRNSPLHF.

This clonotype was seen repeatedly, ten times or more. CDR3 sequence (DNA): TGTGCCACCAGTGCCGGACTAGCGGGGTACAATGAGCAGTTCTTC. It is translated as CATSAGLAGYNEQFF. The chain combines TRBV24-1 with TRBJ2-1, with TRBD2 identical over 12 bases. CDR1 KGHDR and CDR2 SFDVKD come from the germline V gene. V trimming: 5 bases; J trimming: 4 bases; junction bases outside the gene matches: 2. The CDR3 has 15 amino acids.

This clonotype came up many times. The chain links TRBV11-1 to TRBJ2-1; D is undetermined. Germline CDR1 reads SGHAT; CDR2 reads FQDESV (reference sequence). The CDR3 is 15 residues long. The V end was cut by 3 bases, the J end by 9 bases, with 18 bases between. Here the CDR3 DNA reads TGTGCCAGCAGCTTCCTTACCATAGCCGGTACTGAGCAGTTCTTC. This encodes CASSFLTIAGTEQFF.

This clonotype was observed at least ten times. The chain joins TRBV19 to TRBJ2-5; no clear D. Trimming pared 1 base from V and 5 bases from J, leaving 8 bases between. This CDR3 has 13 residues. Germline V CDR1 and CDR2: LNHDA, SQIVND (reference sequence). This CDR3 is CASSIADRETQYF. Written as DNA, the CDR3 is TGTGCCAGTAGTATAGCCGATCGGGAGACCCAGTACTTC.

This clonotype was seen only a few times. The chain combines TRBV19 with TRBJ1-5; D may be TRBD1 (6 bases). The CDR3 extends over 15 amino acids. Germline lookup yields CDR1 LNHDA and CDR2 SQIVND (reference sequence). The V end was cut by 7 bases, the J end by 4 bases, with 17 bases between. CDR3 protein: CASKKGGQANQPQHF. As DNA, the CDR3 is TGTGCCAGTAAGAAAGGGGGGCAGGCGAATCAGCCCCAGCATTTT.

This clonotype was observed many times. This chain uses TRBV18 with TRBJ1-5, with D uncertain. Germline V gives CDR1 KGHSH, CDR2 LQKENI. There are 14 residues in the CDR3. Deletions cut 9 bases from V and 4 bases from J, with 16 bases between. CDR3 amino acids: CASSGEAKNQPQHF. CDR3 in DNA: TGTGCCAGTTCGGGAGAGGCCAAGAATCAGCCCCAGCATTTT.

This clonotype was counted at least ten times. This chain links TRBV7-9 with TRBJ2-7, with D perhaps matching TRBD2 (7 bases). Looked up from germline, CDR1 is SEHNR and CDR2 is FQNEAQ (reference sequence). CDR3 length: 15 residues. V lost 5 bases to trimming and J lost 2 bases, with 16 bases between them. CDR3 coding DNA: TGTGCCAGCAGCACCCGCAAGGGGGGGGCCTACGAGCAGTACTTC. Its translation is CASSTRKGGAYEQYF.

This clonotype came up many times. The genes are TRBV7-8 and TRBJ2-3; no definite D call. The CDR3 covers 16 residues. Germline V gene lookup returns CDR1 SGHVS and CDR2 FQNEAQ. With 0 bases removed from V and 2 bases from J, the gap between germline ends came to 12 bases. For the CDR3, the DNA is TGTGCCAGCAGCTTAGCGGAACCGTTGGTCACAGATACGCAGTATTTT. Translated, it gives CASSLAEPLVTDTQYF.

The table lists this clonotype with many counts. This rearrangement joins TRBV4-1 to TRBJ2-3; 8 nucleotides agree with TRBD2. J lost 5 bases, V lost 7 bases, and 14 bases had no gene match. This CDR3 is built from 16 residues. Germline-derived CDR1 and CDR2 are MGHRA and YSYEKL. CDR3 amino acids: CASTRTGGLGLDTQYF. CDR3 in DNA: TGCGCCAGCACCCGGACTGGGGGACTAGGGCTAGATACGCAGTATTTT.

In this sample, this clonotype turned up many times. This rearrangement joins TRBV6-2 or TRBV6-3 to TRBJ2-7; D not certain. The ends were cut back, 2 bases at V and 4 bases at J, with 6 bases in the middle. The germline CDR1 and CDR2 sequences are MNHEY and SVGEGT. This CDR3 is 12 amino acids long. For the CDR3, the DNA is TGTGCCAGCAGTTACAACGAGTACGAGCAGTACGTC. It translates to CASSYNEYEQYV.

Ten or more counts support this clonotype. The chain links TRBV7-2 to TRBJ2-5, with unresolved D. The ends were cut back, 1 base at V and 4 bases at J, with 7 bases in the middle. CDR1 is SGHTA and CDR2 is FQGNSA in the germline V gene. This CDR3 has 13 residues. CDR3 nucleotide sequence: TGTGCCAGCAGCTTAGGGGCCAGAGAGACCCAGTACTTC. Its translation is CASSLGARETQYF.

This clonotype occurred a few times. The chain joins TRBV4-2 to TRBJ1-6; D remains unclear. The CDR3 covers 13 residues. Deletions cut 0 bases from V and 7 bases from J, with 4 bases between. Germline V gene lookup returns CDR1 LGHNA and CDR2 YNFKEQ. Here the CDR3 DNA reads TGTGCCAGCAGCCAAGATCCAAATTCACCCCTCCACTTT. Translated: CASSQDPNSPLHF.

This clonotype was seen at least ten times. The genes are TRBV4-3 and TRBJ2-3, with 7 bases fitting TRBD2. J lost 1 base, V lost 4 bases, and 8 bases had no gene match. Per the germline V gene, CDR1 is LGHNA and CDR2 is YSLEER. This CDR3 spans 16 amino acids. The CDR3, as DNA: TGCGCCAGCAGCCTTACACTGGGGGGGGGCACAGATACGCAGTATTTT. Translating gives CASSLTLGGGTDTQYF.

This clonotype was observed many times. This chain links TRBV5-6 with TRBJ1-1, with D possibly matching TRBD1 (6 bases). CDR1 is SGHDT, CDR2 YYEEEE, per germline. CDR3 length: 13 amino acids. V shed 4 bases and J shed 7 bases, with 14 bases lying between them. The CDR3 here is CASSARGADEAFF. The CDR3 nucleotides are TGTGCCAGCAGCGCGAGGGGGGCGGATGAAGCTTTCTTT.

A few counts support this clonotype. This chain joins TRBV10-1 and TRBJ2-7, with a weak D call TRBD2 (5 bases). CDR1 is WNHNN and CDR2 is SYGVQD in the germline V gene (reference sequence). The CDR3 covers 9 residues. Trimming took off 10 bases at V and 5 bases at J, with 6 bases between the two ends. CDR3 sequence: CANGDEQYV. CDR3 in DNA: TGCGCCAACGGGGACGAGCAGTACGTC.

This clonotype was seen at least ten times. This chain joins TRBV27 and TRBJ1-5; the D is unclear. Trimming stripped 4 bases from V and 0 bases from J, with 7 bases between. The germline V gene has CDR1 MNHEY and CDR2 SMNVEV (reference sequence). The CDR3 contains 14 residues. The CDR3 coding sequence is TGTGCCAGCAGTTATACAGATAGCAATCAGCCCCAGCATTTT. Translating it yields CASSYTDSNQPQHF.

This clonotype was recorded at least ten times. The V call is TRBV7-6, the J call TRBJ2-2; TRBD1 matches at 10 bases. The CDR3 is made up of 16 amino acids. The germline V gene has CDR1 SGHVS and CDR2 FNYEAQ. J gave up 5 bases and V 0 bases, and 3 bases lay outside the gene matches. The CDR3 is CASSLAGQGGTGELFF. CDR3 nucleotide sequence: TGTGCCAGCAGCTTAGCCGGACAGGGGGGTACCGGGGAGCTGTTTTTT. Combining the CDR3 with reference TRBV7-6 and TRBJ2-2 gives the whole variable domain GAGVSQSPRYKVTKRGQDVALRCDPISGHVSLYWYRQALGQGPEFLTYFNYEAQQDKSGLPNDRFSAERPEGSISTLTIQRTEQRDSAMYRCASSLAGQGGTGELFFGEGSRLTVL.